A selection of T cell receptor beta chains follows, all from one sample in a study of vaccination and CD4 T cells after COVID-19. Their specific antigens are unknown. Using its own MiXCR run on the PCR reads, TCRdb lists one record per CDR3 protein. This table holds about 18,000 distinct CDR3 sequences, under 55% found once. This specimen was CD4+ T cells from blood, cultured in vitro, taken before SARS-CoV-2 vaccination. These receptors were collected from a human donor who received a COVID-19 vaccine. Both conserved end residues are part of each CDR3. D genes are given only for firm matches. The size of a clone is reported for some rows only, either as once, few or many, or as a class for expanded clones.

J gene: TRBJ2-7
D gene: TRBD2
clone size: NA
V gene: TRBV20-1
CDR3 DNA: TGCAGTGCTAGACGGGGGGAATCCTACGAGCAGTACTTC
CDR3 protein: CSARRGESYEQYF

J gene: TRBJ2-7
D gene: TRBD2
clone size: few
V gene: TRBV10-2
CDR3 DNA: TGCGCCAGCACCAAGAGTAGCGGGGGGTTGCACGGGGAGCAGTACTTC
CDR3 protein: CASTKSSGGLHGEQYF

J gene: TRBJ1-1
D gene: TRBD1
clone size: few
V gene: TRBV7-8
CDR3 DNA: TGTGCCAGCAGCCACCGAGGGGGACAGTTGAACACTGAAGCTTTCTTT
CDR3 protein: CASSHRGGQLNTEAFF

J gene: TRBJ1-5
D gene: NA
clone size: NA
V gene: TRBV4-1
CDR3 DNA: TGCGCCAGCAGCCAAGACAGGGGATCGGATCTGCCCCAGCATTTT
CDR3 protein: CASSQDRGSDLPQHF

J gene: TRBJ2-5
D gene: TRBD1
clone size: few
V gene: TRBV12-3/TRBV12-4
CDR3 DNA: TGTGCCAGCAGTACCTACAGGGGAGAGACCCAGTACTTC
CDR3 protein: CASSTYRGETQYF

J gene: TRBJ1-1
D gene: TRBD1
clone size: few
V gene: TRBV19
CDR3 DNA: TGTGCCAGTAGTATCAATCTCCTCCGAGGGGGCGCCTCCCCACAAGCTTTCTTT
CDR3 protein: CASSINLLRGGASPQAFF

J gene: TRBJ2-5
D gene: NA
clone size: NA
V gene: TRBV7-9
CDR3 DNA: TGTGCCAGCAGCTTAGAAACAAGGGAATGGGAGACCCAGTACTTC
CDR3 protein: CASSLETREWETQYF

J gene: TRBJ2-2
D gene: NA
clone size: few
V gene: TRBV25-1
CDR3 DNA: TGTGCCAGCAGTGTGACACCGAACACCGGGGAGCTGTTTTTT
CDR3 protein: CASSVTPNTGELFF

J gene: TRBJ1-6
D gene: TRBD1
clone size: NA
V gene: TRBV6-5
CDR3 DNA: TGTGCCAGCAGTTACTCGACAGGGAAGAATTCACCCCTCCACTTT
CDR3 protein: CASSYSTGKNSPLHF

J gene: TRBJ2-3
D gene: TRBD2
clone size: few
V gene: TRBV20-1
CDR3 DNA: TGCAGTGCTAGACTAGCGGGCACAGATACGCAGTATTTT
CDR3 protein: CSARLAGTDTQYF

J gene: TRBJ2-1
D gene: TRBD1
clone size: NA
V gene: TRBV7-2
CDR3 DNA: TGTGCCAGCAGCATACGACAGGGGGCGAATGAGCAGTTCTTC
CDR3 protein: CASSIRQGANEQFF

J gene: TRBJ1-6
D gene: TRBD1
clone size: medium-sized
V gene: TRBV3-1
CDR3 DNA: TGTGCCAGCAGTCACAGGGGGGAGTCACCCCTCCACTTT
CDR3 protein: CASSHRGESPLHF

J gene: TRBJ2-7
D gene: NA
clone size: NA
V gene: TRBV20-1
CDR3 DNA: TGCAGTGCGGATAAGACAGACTACGAGCAGTACTTC
CDR3 protein: CSADKTDYEQYF

J gene: TRBJ2-7
D gene: NA
clone size: NA
V gene: TRBV6-1
CDR3 DNA: TGTGCCAGCACCCTGAATTACGAGCAGTACTTC
CDR3 protein: CASTLNYEQYF

J gene: TRBJ1-2
D gene: TRBD1
clone size: NA
V gene: TRBV19
CDR3 DNA: TGTGCCAGTAGACCAGGGGGGTATGGCTACACCTTC
CDR3 protein: CASRPGGYGYTF

J gene: TRBJ1-5
D gene: NA
clone size: few
V gene: TRBV10-2
CDR3 DNA: TGCGCCAGTCGGGATGACAATCAGCCCCAGCATTTT
CDR3 protein: CASRDDNQPQHF

J gene: TRBJ2-7
D gene: NA
clone size: NA
V gene: TRBV7-2
CDR3 DNA: TGTGCCAGCAGCTTGCCGGCATACGAGCAGTACTTC
CDR3 protein: CASSLPAYEQYF

J gene: TRBJ2-3
D gene: NA
clone size: few
V gene: TRBV20-1
CDR3 DNA: TGCAGTGCTCGAACTAATCGAGGCACAGATACGCAGTATTTT
CDR3 protein: CSARTNRGTDTQYF

J gene: TRBJ1-5
D gene: NA
clone size: NA
V gene: TRBV20-1
CDR3 DNA: TGCAGTGCTAGTTATTTCCAGGGGAGAGGTCAGCCCCAGCATTTT
CDR3 protein: CSASYFQGRGQPQHF

J gene: TRBJ2-5
D gene: NA
clone size: NA
V gene: TRBV12-5
CDR3 DNA: TGTGCTAGTGGTTTGAGGGCCAACCAAGAGACCCAGTACTTC
CDR3 protein: CASGLRANQETQYF

J gene: TRBJ2-3
D gene: TRBD2
clone size: NA
V gene: TRBV20-1
CDR3 DNA: TGCAGTGCTCCTATCCTTGGGACTAGCGGGGGCACAGATACGCAGTATTTT
CDR3 protein: CSAPILGTSGGTDTQYF

J gene: TRBJ2-7
D gene: NA
clone size: few
V gene: TRBV14
CDR3 DNA: TGTGCCAGCAGCCAAGGTAGGGTCTACGAGCAGTACTTC
CDR3 protein: CASSQGRVYEQYF

J gene: TRBJ2-5
D gene: NA
clone size: once
V gene: TRBV12-3/TRBV12-4
CDR3 DNA: TGTGCCAGCAGTGGGGGACCAAACCAAGAGACCCAGTACTTC
CDR3 protein: CASSGGPNQETQYF

J gene: TRBJ1-2
D gene: TRBD1
clone size: few
V gene: TRBV24-1
CDR3 DNA: TGTGCCACCAGTGACCGGGACAGTGGCTACACCTTC
CDR3 protein: CATSDRDSGYTF

J gene: TRBJ1-1
D gene: NA
clone size: NA
V gene: TRBV20-1
CDR3 DNA: TGCAGTGCTAGAGGGCCGTACACTGAAGCTTTCTTT
CDR3 protein: CSARGPYTEAFF

J gene: TRBJ1-5
D gene: NA
clone size: NA
V gene: TRBV10-2
CDR3 DNA: TGCGCCAGCCGTGGGGCGGGGACCAATCAGCCCCAGCATTTT
CDR3 protein: CASRGAGTNQPQHF

J gene: TRBJ1-1
D gene: TRBD1
clone size: NA
V gene: TRBV5-1
CDR3 DNA: TGCGCCAGCAGCGCTGACAGGGGTTGGACTGAAGCTTTCTTT
CDR3 protein: CASSADRGWTEAFF

J gene: TRBJ2-2
D gene: NA
clone size: few
V gene: TRBV27
CDR3 DNA: TGTGCCAGCAGTTTTATCTCCTCTCTACACACCGGGGAGCTGTTTTTT
CDR3 protein: CASSFISSLHTGELFF

J gene: TRBJ2-2
D gene: NA
clone size: NA
V gene: TRBV29-1
CDR3 DNA: TGCAGCGTGGGGGGCCCATCCGGGGAGCTGTTTTTT
CDR3 protein: CSVGGPSGELFF